The clone carrying this T cell receptor beta chain was detected a few times. CDR1 is DFQATT, CDR2 SNEGSKA, per germline (reference sequence). The V and J ends lost 6 bases and 0 bases, in that order; junction bases with no gene match: 4. The CDR3 contains 13 residues. The TCRbeta library was prepared with unique molecular identifiers. TCRdb re-called the PCR reads through MiXCR, storing one row per CDR3 protein. The sample includes almost 500,000 distinct CDR3 sequences, around 13% of them seen just once. This sample is part of a study of T-cell reconstitution after alpha-beta-depleted transplantation in children.

The TCR was taken from a human donor who donated a stem cell graft to a child with combined immunodeficiency. The chain has TRBV20-1 and TRBJ1-1, with 7 bases aligning to TRBD1. The source material was PBMCs from the stem cell graft donor, sampled from the stem cell graft. CDR3 coding DNA: TGCAGTGCCCTGGACAGGATGAACACTGAAGCTTTCTTT. It specifies CSALDRMNTEAFF.